These T cell receptor beta chains were read from a single sample in a study of T cells in Graves' hyperthyroidism and ophthalmopathy. TCRdb re-analysed the multiplex PCR reads in MiXCR, keeping a single row per CDR3 protein. Here the sample spans roughly 800,000 distinct CDR3 sequences, 38% being singletons. The sample taken for sequencing was blood. These receptors originate from a man between 18 and 35 years old with Graves' hyperthyroidism. The CDR3 runs from the conserved cysteine through the conserved F or W. A D gene is named only where the DNA matches it firmly. The listing skips clone size in some rows; elsewhere it reads once, few, many or a size class.

>TRBJ2-7|.|TRBV5-1|TRBD1
CASSYGQGRSGEQYF
TGCGCCAGCAGCTATGGACAGGGGCGCTCCGGGGAGCAGTACTTC
>TRBJ1-5|.|TRBV7-2|.
CASSLAWTGNQPQHF
TGTGCCAGCAGCTTAGCCTGGACAGGCAATCAGCCCCAGCATTTT
>TRBJ2-2|.|TRBV20-1|.
CSARNEGSNTGELFF
TGCAGTGCTAGGAACGAGGGATCGAACACCGGGGAGCTGTTTTTT
>TRBJ2-6|many|TRBV25-1|.
CASSPGANVLTF
TGTGCCAGCAGTCCTGGGGCCAACGTCCTGACTTTC
>TRBJ1-1|.|TRBV5-8|.
CASSLRSSEAFF
TGTGCCAGCAGCTTGAGATCATCCGAAGCTTTCTTT
>TRBJ1-5|.|TRBV16|.
CASTSIVWEQPQHF
TGTGCCAGCACCTCAATCGTCTGGGAGCAGCCCCAGCATTTT
>TRBJ2-2|few|TRBV6-5|TRBD1
CATSRGTGAGELFF
TGTGCCACCAGCCGAGGGACAGGGGCCGGGGAGCTGTTTTTT
>TRBJ2-5|.|TRBV9|.
CASSAGQKETQYF
TGTGCCAGCAGCGCCGGTCAGAAGGAGACCCAGTACTTC
>TRBJ2-2|.|TRBV5-1|.
CASSPLLQGYGTGELFF
TGCGCCAGCAGCCCTTTGCTCCAGGGGTATGGCACCGGGGAGCTGTTTTTT
>TRBJ2-5|few|TRBV7-2|.
CASSFASEGEETQYF
TGTGCCAGCAGCTTCGCTAGCGAGGGTGAGGAGACCCAGTACTTC
>TRBJ2-5|.|TRBV4-1|TRBD2
CASRGRTSGQETQYF
TGCGCCAGCAGGGGGAGGACTAGCGGACAAGAGACCCAGTACTTC
>TRBJ2-2|.|TRBV19|TRBD1
CASSIVLGQGAISAGELFF
TGTGCCAGTAGTATAGTGCTCGGCCAGGGGGCGATTTCGGCCGGGGAGCTGTTTTTT
>TRBJ1-2|.|TRBV6-1|.
CASTRGGGYTF
TGTGCCAGCACAAGGGGAGGGGGCTACACCTTC
>TRBJ1-5|many|TRBV19|TRBD1
CASGRTGDNQPQHF
TGTGCCAGTGGACGGACAGGGGACAATCAGCCCCAGCATTTT
>TRBJ1-5|.|TRBV15|.
CASSSNREVVNQPQHF
TGTGCCAGCAGCTCGAACAGGGAAGTTGTGAATCAGCCCCAGCATTTT
>TRBJ1-3|.|TRBV7-2|.
CASSLRQDNTIYF
TGTGCCAGCAGCTTAAGACAGGACAACACCATATATTTT
>TRBJ1-4|few|TRBV5-4|.
CASSPGVGGFGEKLFF
TGTGCCAGCAGCCCAGGCGTCGGGGGCTTCGGGGAAAAACTGTTTTTT
>TRBJ1-2|once|TRBV12-3/TRBV12-4|.
CASTSDSAYGYTF
TGTGCCAGCACCTCGGACAGCGCCTATGGCTACACCTTC
>TRBJ1-5|.|TRBV6-1|.
CASSGGRVPSNQPQHF
TGTGCCAGCAGTGGGGGTCGGGTCCCAAGTAATCAGCCCCAGCATTTT
>TRBJ1-2|once|TRBV7-9|.
CASSIEATLIYGYTF
TGTGCCAGTAGTATCGAAGCGACCTTAATCTATGGCTACACCTTC
>TRBJ1-1|many|TRBV20-1|.
CSARSPTDLNTEAFF
TGCAGTGCTAGATCCCCGACAGACCTGAACACTGAAGCTTTCTTT
>TRBJ2-7|many|TRBV9|.
CASSVVPSSYEQYF
TGTGCCAGCAGCGTAGTCCCTAGCAGCTACGAGCAGTACTTC